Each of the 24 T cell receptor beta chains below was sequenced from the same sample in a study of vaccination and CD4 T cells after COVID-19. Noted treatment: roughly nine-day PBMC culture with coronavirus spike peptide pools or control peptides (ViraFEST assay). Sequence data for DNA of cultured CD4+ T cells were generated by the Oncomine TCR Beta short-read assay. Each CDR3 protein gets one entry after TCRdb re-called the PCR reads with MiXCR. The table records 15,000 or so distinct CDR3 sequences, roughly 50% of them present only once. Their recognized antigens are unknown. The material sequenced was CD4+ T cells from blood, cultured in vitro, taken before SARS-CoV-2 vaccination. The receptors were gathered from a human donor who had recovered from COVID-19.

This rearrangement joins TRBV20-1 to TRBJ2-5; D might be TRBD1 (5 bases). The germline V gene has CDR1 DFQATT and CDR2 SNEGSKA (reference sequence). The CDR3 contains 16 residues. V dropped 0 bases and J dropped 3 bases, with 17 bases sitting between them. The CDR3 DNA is TGCAGTGCTAGAGATCCTACAGGAGCCCCCGAAGAGACCCAGTACTTC. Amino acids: CSARDPTGAPEETQYF.

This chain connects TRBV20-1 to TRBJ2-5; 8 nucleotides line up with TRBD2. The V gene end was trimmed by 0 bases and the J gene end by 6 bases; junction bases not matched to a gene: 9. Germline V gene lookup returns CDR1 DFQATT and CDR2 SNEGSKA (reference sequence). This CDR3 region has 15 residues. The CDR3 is CSARDPAGAGQTQYF. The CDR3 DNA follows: TGCAGTGCTAGAGATCCAGCGGGAGCGGGCCAGACCCAGTACTTC.

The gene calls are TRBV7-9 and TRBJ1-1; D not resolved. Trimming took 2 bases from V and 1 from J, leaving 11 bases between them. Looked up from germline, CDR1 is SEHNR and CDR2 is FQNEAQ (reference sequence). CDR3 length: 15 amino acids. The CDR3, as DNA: TGTGCCAGCAGCTTAACTGGACGGCAGAACACTGAAGCTTTCTTT. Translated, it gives CASSLTGRQNTEAFF.

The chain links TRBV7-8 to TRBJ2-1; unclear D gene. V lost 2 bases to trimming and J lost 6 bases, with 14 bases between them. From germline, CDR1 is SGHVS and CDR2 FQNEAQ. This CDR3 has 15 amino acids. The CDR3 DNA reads TGTGCCAGCAGCTTAATTCCCTTCGGCCCCAATGAGCAGTTCTTC. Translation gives CASSLIPFGPNEQFF.

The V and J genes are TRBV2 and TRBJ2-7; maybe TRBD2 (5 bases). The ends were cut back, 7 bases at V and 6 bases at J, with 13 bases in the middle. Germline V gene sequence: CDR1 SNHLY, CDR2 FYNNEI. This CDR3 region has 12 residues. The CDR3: CASIRVRGEQYF. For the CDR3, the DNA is TGTGCCAGCATAAGGGTTCGGGGCGAGCAGTACTTC.

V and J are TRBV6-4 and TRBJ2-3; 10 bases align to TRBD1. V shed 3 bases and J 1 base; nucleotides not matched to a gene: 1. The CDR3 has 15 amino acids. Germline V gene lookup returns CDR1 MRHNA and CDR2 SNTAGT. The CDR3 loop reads CASSEGTGGTDTQYF. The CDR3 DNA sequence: TGTGCCAGCAGTGAGGGGACAGGGGGCACAGATACGCAGTATTTT.

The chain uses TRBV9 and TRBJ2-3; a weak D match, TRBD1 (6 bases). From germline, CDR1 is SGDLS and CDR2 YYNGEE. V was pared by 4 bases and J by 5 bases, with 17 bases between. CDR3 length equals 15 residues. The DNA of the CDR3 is TGTGCCAGCAGCACCATGGGGGCGGTAGGAGATACGCAGTATTTT. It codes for CASSTMGAVGDTQYF.

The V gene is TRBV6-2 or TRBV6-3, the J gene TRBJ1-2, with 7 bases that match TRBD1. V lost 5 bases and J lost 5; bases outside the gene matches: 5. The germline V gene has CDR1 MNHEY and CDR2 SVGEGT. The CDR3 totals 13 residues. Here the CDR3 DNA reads TGTGCCAGCAGTCCGGGACAGAGATATGGCTACACCTTC. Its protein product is CASSPGQRYGYTF.

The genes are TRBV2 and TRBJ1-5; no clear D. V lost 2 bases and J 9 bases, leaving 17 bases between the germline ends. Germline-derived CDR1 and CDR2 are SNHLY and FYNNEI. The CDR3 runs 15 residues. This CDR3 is CASSEMVADGRPQHF. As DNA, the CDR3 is TGTGCCAGCAGTGAAATGGTGGCGGACGGCCGGCCCCAGCATTTT. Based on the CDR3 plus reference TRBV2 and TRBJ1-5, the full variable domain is EPEVTQTPSHQVTQMGQEVILRCVPISNHLYFYWYRQILGQKVEFLVSFYNNEISEKSEIFDDQFSVERPDGSNFTLKIRSTKLEDSAMYFCASSEMVADGRPQHFGDGTRLSIL.

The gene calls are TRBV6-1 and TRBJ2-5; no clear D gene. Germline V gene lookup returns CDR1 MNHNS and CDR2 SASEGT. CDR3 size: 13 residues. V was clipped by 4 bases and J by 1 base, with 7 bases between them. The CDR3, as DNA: TGTGCCAGCAGTGCGGGTGGCCAAGAGACCCAGTACTTC. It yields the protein CASSAGGQETQYF.

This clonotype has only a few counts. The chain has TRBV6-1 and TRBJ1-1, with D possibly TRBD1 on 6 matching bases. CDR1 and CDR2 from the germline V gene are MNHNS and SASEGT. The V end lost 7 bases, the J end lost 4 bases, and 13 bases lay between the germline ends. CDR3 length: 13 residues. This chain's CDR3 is CASTRGGFTEAFF. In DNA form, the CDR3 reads TGTGCCAGCACCAGAGGGGGTTTCACTGAAGCTTTCTTT.

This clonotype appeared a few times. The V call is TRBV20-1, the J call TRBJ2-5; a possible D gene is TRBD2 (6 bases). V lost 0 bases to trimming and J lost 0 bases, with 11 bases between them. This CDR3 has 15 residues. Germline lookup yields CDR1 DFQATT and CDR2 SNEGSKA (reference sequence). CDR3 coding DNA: TGCAGTGCTAGAGACGGGAGACCGTACCAAGAGACCCAGTACTTC. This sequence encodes CSARDGRPYQETQYF.

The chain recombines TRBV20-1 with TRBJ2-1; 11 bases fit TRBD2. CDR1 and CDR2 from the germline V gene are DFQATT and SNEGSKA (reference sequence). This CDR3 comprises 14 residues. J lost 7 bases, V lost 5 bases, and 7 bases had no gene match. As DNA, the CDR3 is TGCAGTGCTCTATTTAGCGGGAGGGCGAATGAGCAGTTCTTC. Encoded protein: CSALFSGRANEQFF.

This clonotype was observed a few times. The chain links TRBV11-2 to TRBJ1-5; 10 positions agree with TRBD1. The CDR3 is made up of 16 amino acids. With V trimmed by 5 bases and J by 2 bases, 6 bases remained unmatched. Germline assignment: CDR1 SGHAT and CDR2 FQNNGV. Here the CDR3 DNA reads TGTGCCAGCAGCCCCGGGACAGGGGTTCGCAATCAGCCCCAGCATTTT. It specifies CASSPGTGVRNQPQHF.

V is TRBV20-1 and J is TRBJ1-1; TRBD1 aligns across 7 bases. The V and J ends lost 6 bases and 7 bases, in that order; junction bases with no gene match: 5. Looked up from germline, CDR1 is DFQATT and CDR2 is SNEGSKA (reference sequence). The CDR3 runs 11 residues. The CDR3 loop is CSAQNRGEAFF. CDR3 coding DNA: TGCAGTGCCCAGAACAGGGGTGAAGCTTTCTTT.

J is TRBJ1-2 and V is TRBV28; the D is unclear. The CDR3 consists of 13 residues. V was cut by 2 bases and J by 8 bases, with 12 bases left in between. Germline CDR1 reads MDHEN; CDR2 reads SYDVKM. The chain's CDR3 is CASSLRGSLGYTF. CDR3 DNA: TGTGCCAGCAGTTTACGAGGGTCCCTGGGCTACACCTTC.

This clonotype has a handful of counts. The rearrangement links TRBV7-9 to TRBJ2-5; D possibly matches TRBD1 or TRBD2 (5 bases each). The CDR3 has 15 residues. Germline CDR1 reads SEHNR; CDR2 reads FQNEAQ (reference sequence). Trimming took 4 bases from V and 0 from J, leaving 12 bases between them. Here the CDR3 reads CASSSRDGHQETQYF. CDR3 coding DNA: TGTGCCAGCAGCTCCCGGGACGGTCACCAAGAGACCCAGTACTTC.

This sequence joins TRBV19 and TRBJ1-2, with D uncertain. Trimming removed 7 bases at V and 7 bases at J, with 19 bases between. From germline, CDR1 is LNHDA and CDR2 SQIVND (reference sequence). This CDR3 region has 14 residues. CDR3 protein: CASKSGGDGSGYTF. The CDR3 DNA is TGTGCCAGTAAGTCGGGAGGAGATGGGTCTGGCTACACCTTC. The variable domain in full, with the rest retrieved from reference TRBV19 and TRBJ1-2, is DGGITQSPKYLFRKEGQNVTLSCEQNLNHDAMYWYRQDPGQGLRLIYYSQIVNDFQKGDIAEGYSVSREKKESFPLTVTSAQKNPTAFYLCASKSGGDGSGYTFGSGTRLTVV.

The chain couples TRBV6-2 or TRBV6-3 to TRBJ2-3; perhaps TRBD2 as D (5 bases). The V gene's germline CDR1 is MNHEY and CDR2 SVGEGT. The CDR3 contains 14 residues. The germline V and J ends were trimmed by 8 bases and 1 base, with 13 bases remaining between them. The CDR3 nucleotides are TGTGCCAGCGGATCTAGCCGACGCACAGATACGCAGTATTTT. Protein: CASGSSRRTDTQYF.

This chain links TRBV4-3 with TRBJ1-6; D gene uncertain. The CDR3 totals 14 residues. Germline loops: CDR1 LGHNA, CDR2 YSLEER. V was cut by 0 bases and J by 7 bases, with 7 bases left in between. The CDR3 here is CASSQDYPNSPLHF. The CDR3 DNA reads TGCGCCAGCAGCCAAGACTACCCGAATTCACCCCTCCACTTT.

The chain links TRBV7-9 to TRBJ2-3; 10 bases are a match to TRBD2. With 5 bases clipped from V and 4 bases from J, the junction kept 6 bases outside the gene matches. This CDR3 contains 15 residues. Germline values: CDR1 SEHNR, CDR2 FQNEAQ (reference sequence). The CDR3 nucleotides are TGTGCCAGCAGCCAAAGCGGGAGGGTCGCAGATACGCAGTATTTT. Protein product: CASSQSGRVADTQYF. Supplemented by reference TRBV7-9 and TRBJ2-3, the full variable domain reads DTGVSQNPRHKITKRGQNVTFRCDPISEHNRLYWYRQTLGQGPEFLTYFQNEAQLEKSRLLSDRFSAERPKGSFSTLEIQRTEQGDSAMYLCASSQSGRVADTQYFGPGTRLTVL.

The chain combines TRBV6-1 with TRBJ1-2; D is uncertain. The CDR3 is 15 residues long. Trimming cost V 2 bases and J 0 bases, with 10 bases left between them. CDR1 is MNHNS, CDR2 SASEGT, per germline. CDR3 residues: CASSETGRTNYGYTF. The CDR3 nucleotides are TGTGCCAGCAGTGAAACGGGCAGAACTAACTATGGCTACACCTTC.

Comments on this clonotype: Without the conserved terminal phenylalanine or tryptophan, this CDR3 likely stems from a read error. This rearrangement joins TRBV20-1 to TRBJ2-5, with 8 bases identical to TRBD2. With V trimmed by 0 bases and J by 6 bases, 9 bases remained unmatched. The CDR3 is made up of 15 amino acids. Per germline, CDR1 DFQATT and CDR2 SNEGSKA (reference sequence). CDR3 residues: CSARDPAGAGQTQYL. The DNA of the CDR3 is TGCAGTGCTAGAGATCCAGCGGGAGCGGGCCAGACCCAGTACCTC.

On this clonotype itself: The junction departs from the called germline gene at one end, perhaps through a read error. CDR3 DNA: TGCGCTAGCAGCCCCGGGACAGGGGGCCGGGAGCAGTACTTC. Amino acid sequence: CASSPGTGGREQYF. The chain combines TRBV4-1 with TRBJ2-7, with 12 nucleotides matching TRBD1. The CDR3 consists of 14 residues. CDR1 and CDR2 from the germline V gene are MGHRA and YSYEKL.